The 23 T cell receptor beta chains listed next were all sequenced from one sample in a study of cytomegalovirus exposure and HLA in healthy donors. 13 Jbeta primers and 60 Vbeta primers were used for the PCR. Sequencing used immunoSEQ multiplex PCR; TCRdb keeps in-frame clones, though not all of them. This table has roughly 160,000 clones, roughly 81% appearing once. The sequenced material came from PBMCs. The receptors originated from a man between 25 and 39 years old in good health and CMV-seropositive.

The chain carries TRBV7-2 and TRBJ1-2; possibly TRBD1 for D (6 bases). V dropped 3 bases and J dropped 0 bases, with 8 bases sitting between them. The CDR3 totals 14 residues. Germline V gives CDR1 SGHTA, CDR2 FQGNSA. In nucleotides, the CDR3 is TGTGCCAGCAGCTTGAACAGGGCTAACTATGGCTACACCTTC. Amino acid sequence: CASSLNRANYGYTF.

This chain joins TRBV19 and TRBJ2-1, with 8 nucleotides matching TRBD2. After removal of 7 bases from V and 4 bases from J, the junction contained 9 bases not matched to a gene. CDR1 is LNHDA, CDR2 SQIVND, per germline (reference sequence). The CDR3 has 15 amino acids. The CDR3 DNA sequence: TGTGCCAGTATTGGGCCGGGGGGGGCATACAATGAGCAGTTCTTC. This sequence encodes CASIGPGGAYNEQFF. Supplemented by reference TRBV19 and TRBJ2-1, the full variable domain reads DGGITQSPKYLFRKEGQNVTLSCEQNLNHDAMYWYRQDPGQGLRLIYYSQIVNDFQKGDIAEGYSVSREKKESFPLTVTSAQKNPTAFYLCASIGPGGAYNEQFFGPGTRLTVL.

The chain recombines TRBV7-2 with TRBJ2-3, with 14 bases that match TRBD2. With V trimmed by 5 bases and J by 9 bases, 7 bases remained unmatched. Germline CDR1 reads SGHTA; CDR2 reads FQGNSA. The CDR3 is 15 residues long. CDR3 in amino acids: CASSPGTSGRGTQYF. Written as DNA, the CDR3 is TGTGCCAGCAGCCCAGGGACTAGCGGGAGAGGGACGCAGTATTTT.

The rearrangement uses TRBV14 and TRBJ2-7; D perhaps matches TRBD1 (6 bases). The ends were cut back, 0 bases at V and 4 bases at J, with 19 bases in the middle. The CDR3 sequence is 17 residues long. The germline V gene has CDR1 SGHDN and CDR2 FVKESK. For the CDR3, the DNA is TGTGCCAGCAGCCAAGATCACTGGGGGACACAAATTTACGAGCAGTACTTC. Translated, it gives CASSQDHWGTQIYEQYF.

The rearrangement joins TRBV5-4 to TRBJ2-3; 11 bases map to TRBD2. The V and J ends lost 0 bases and 5 bases, in that order; junction bases with no gene match: 5. The CDR3 extends over 16 amino acids. The germline V gene encodes CDR1 SGHNT and CDR2 YYREEE (reference sequence). The CDR3 sequence: CASSLALAGGKDTQYF. The CDR3 nucleotides are TGTGCCAGCAGCTTGGCCCTAGCGGGAGGTAAAGATACGCAGTATTTT.

The rearrangement uses TRBV6-6 and TRBJ2-5; 12 bases are a match to TRBD1. The CDR3 is 16 amino acids. V was clipped by 4 bases and J by 5 bases; unmatched bases: 8. Germline lookup yields CDR1 MNHNY and CDR2 SVGAGI (reference sequence). In nucleotides, the CDR3 is TGTGCCAGCAGTTCCATAGGGACAGGGGGCGGGGAGACCCAGTACTTC. Its protein is CASSSIGTGGGETQYF.

The J gene is TRBJ2-1, the V gene TRBV5-8, with D tentatively TRBD1 (6 bases). The V end was cut by 0 bases, the J end by 8 bases, with 9 bases between. This CDR3 region has 13 residues. The V gene's germline CDR1 is SGHTS and CDR2 YDEGEE. This CDR3 reads CASSLDRVDEQFF. The DNA of the CDR3 is TGTGCCAGCAGCTTGGACAGGGTCGATGAGCAGTTCTTC.

This chain joins TRBV7-6 and TRBJ1-1; TRBD1 aligns across 8 bases. CDR3 size: 15 residues. V was clipped by 1 base and J by 5 bases; unmatched bases: 6. CDR1 SGHVS and CDR2 FNYEAQ come from the germline V gene. The CDR3 bases are TGTGCCAGCAGCTTAGGCAGGACAGGGCTTACTGAAGCTTTCTTT. Translated: CASSLGRTGLTEAFF.

V is TRBV19 and J is TRBJ2-1; TRBD2 aligns across 10 bases. There are 13 residues in the CDR3. The trim removed 9 bases at V and 5 bases at J, leaving 4 bases unmatched. Germline-derived CDR1 and CDR2 are LNHDA and SQIVND (reference sequence). The chain's CDR3 is CASGTSANNEQFF. The CDR3 nucleotides read TGTGCCAGCGGGACTAGCGCGAACAATGAGCAGTTCTTC.

The chain couples TRBV11-3 to TRBJ2-2, with TRBD2 matching over 12 bases. CDR3 length: 18 residues. V dropped 5 bases and J dropped 4; count of bases not matched to a gene: 11. The germline V gene has CDR1 SGHNT and CDR2 YENEEA. CDR3 nucleotide sequence: TGTGCCAGCAGCCCTTACGGACTAGCGGGAATCCCCACCGGGGAGCTGTTTTTT. This codes for CASSPYGLAGIPTGELFF.

The chain has TRBV7-2 and TRBJ1-1, with TRBD1 matching over 7 bases. The germline gives CDR1 SGHTA, CDR2 FQGNSA. The CDR3 has 13 amino acids. The V and J ends lost 8 bases and 8 bases, in that order; junction bases with no gene match: 11. This chain's CDR3 is CASCRDSGAEAFF. CDR3 nucleotide sequence: TGTGCCAGCTGCCGGGACAGTGGGGCCGAAGCTTTCTTT.

This rearrangement joins TRBV7-2 to TRBJ1-3; TRBD1 matches at 8 bases. The length of the CDR3 is 15 residues. V was pared by 2 bases and J by 2 bases, with 2 bases of the junction left unmatched. Germline V CDR1 and CDR2: SGHTA, FQGNSA. The CDR3 loop is CASSLRTGTGNTIYF. The CDR3 DNA reads as TGTGCCAGCAGCTTAAGGACAGGGACTGGAAACACCATATATTTT.

The chain has TRBV2 and TRBJ2-1; 10 bases map to TRBD2. V trimming: 8 bases; J trimming: 7 bases; junction bases outside the gene matches: 11. This CDR3 is 15 amino acids long. Per germline, CDR1 SNHLY and CDR2 FYNNEI. The CDR3 reads CASESSGRSKNEQFF. The CDR3 DNA reads TGTGCCAGCGAAAGTAGCGGGAGGTCGAAGAATGAGCAGTTCTTC.

This clone was seen a single time. The sample has other DNA sequences that encode this CDR3 too. The V gene is TRBV6-5, the J gene TRBJ1-2; TRBD1 agrees at 8 bases. Germline CDR1 is MNHEY and CDR2 is SVGAGI. J lost 4 bases, V lost 5 bases, and 3 bases had no gene match. The CDR3 is 13 residues long. This CDR3 is CASSPDRGYGYTF. The CDR3, as DNA: TGTGCCAGCAGTCCCGACAGGGGCTATGGCTACACCTTC.

This clone was observed once. The chain employs TRBV29-1 and TRBJ2-1, with D perhaps matching TRBD1 (7 bases). V was cut by 1 base and J by 9 bases, with 16 bases left in between. The CDR3 spans 14 residues. Germline V gives CDR1 SQVTM, CDR2 ANQGSEA. The CDR3, as DNA: TGCAGCGTTGAAGGCAGGGGGGAGGATAGTGAGCAGTTCTTC. The encoded protein is CSVEGRGEDSEQFF.

This sequence joins TRBV5-1 and TRBJ2-5; the D gene is possibly TRBD2 (7 bases). CDR3 length: 14 amino acids. V was trimmed by 5 bases and J by 4 bases, leaving 15 bases between them. The germline V gene has CDR1 SGHRS and CDR2 YFSETQ. The CDR3 here is CASRYGGAPETQYF. The CDR3 DNA is TGCGCCAGCAGATATGGGGGGGCCCCAGAGACCCAGTACTTC.

This chain uses TRBV15 with TRBJ1-1; no definite D call. Germline loops: CDR1 LNHNV, CDR2 YYDKDF (reference sequence). This CDR3 comprises 15 residues. Trimming took 0 bases from V and 1 from J, leaving 9 bases between them. In DNA, the CDR3 is TGTGCCACCAGCAGAGACAGGCTTTCGAACACTGAAGCTTTCTTT. It yields the protein CATSRDRLSNTEAFF.

The rearrangement uses TRBV21-1 and TRBJ1-1. TRBV21-1 is assigned pseudogene status. This CDR3 has 15 residues. The CDR3 region is CASSMGRRAVPEAFF. The CDR3 DNA sequence: TGTGCCAGCAGCATGGGCCGGCGGGCAGTCCCTGAAGCTTTCTTT.

As DNA, the CDR3 is TGTGCCAGCAGCTCATCCCCCAGGGGCGGGGGAGATACGCAGTATTTT. This codes for CASSSSPRGGGDTQYF. The chain employs TRBV27 and TRBJ2-3; a possible D gene is TRBD2 (7 bases). Germline CDR1 is MNHEY and CDR2 is SMNVEV (reference sequence). Trimming left V 6 bases short and J 5 bases short, with 21 bases between. This CDR3 comprises 16 residues.

The chain employs TRBV6-5 and TRBJ1-5; D is possibly TRBD1 (5 bases). The germline V and J ends were trimmed by 5 bases and 6 bases, with 17 bases remaining between them. Germline lookup yields CDR1 MNHEY and CDR2 SVGAGI. The length of the CDR3 is 15 residues. CDR3 region: CASSPRSTGGQPQHF. The CDR3, as DNA: TGTGCCAGCAGTCCTCGAAGCACCGGGGGTCAGCCCCAGCATTTT.

With respect to this clone: The identical CDR3 is also encoded by other nucleotide sequences in the sample. This chain links TRBV4-3 with TRBJ2-1, with 7 bases identical to TRBD2. J lost 6 bases, V lost 5 bases, and 10 bases had no gene match. The germline CDR1 and CDR2 sequences are LGHNA and YSLEER. The CDR3 has 15 amino acids. As DNA, the CDR3 is TGCGCCAGCAGCTCTATAAGTGGCGGGAGCAATGAGCAGTTCTTC. Translated: CASSSISGGSNEQFF.

The chain joins TRBV19 to TRBJ2-3, with D possibly TRBD2 on 6 matching bases. CDR3 length equals 14 residues. Germline V gene sequence: CDR1 LNHDA, CDR2 SQIVND (reference sequence). V lost 3 bases to trimming and J lost 1 base, with 8 bases between them. The CDR3 DNA is TGTGCCAGTAGTATTTCTAGCGGCACAGATACGCAGTATTTT. Amino acids: CASSISSGTDTQYF.

The gene calls are TRBV9 and TRBJ2-7; D may be TRBD2 (5 bases). V lost 0 bases and J lost 7, with 20 bases in between. CDR3 length: 16 amino acids. CDR1 SGDLS and CDR2 YYNGEE come from the germline V gene. The CDR3 sequence: CASSVDKGSPSGEQYV. In nucleotides, the CDR3 is TGTGCCAGCAGCGTAGATAAAGGTAGCCCGTCGGGAGAGCAGTACGTC.